Sequencing of this T cell receptor (beta chain) was carried out in a study of tumor and adjacent non-tumor tissue in lung cancer. This sample's RNA came from whole unsorted tissue. Three rounds of nested PCR, following a modified ARM-PCR protocol, produced the TCRbeta library. TCRdb reprocessed the multiplex PCR reads via MiXCR and lists one record per CDR3 protein. The sample shows about 110,000 distinct CDR3 sequences, about 87% of them seen only once. Specimen: lung tumor tissue. This TCR was recovered from a man in his 70s with non-small cell lung cancer.

CDR3 loop: CASSPRNGQGGEKLFF. The CDR3 bases are TGTGCCAGCAGCCCCCGCAACGGACAGGGGGGTGAAAAACTGTTTTTT. The V and J genes are TRBV11-2 and TRBJ1-4; TRBD1 matches 10 bases. Per the germline V gene, CDR1 is SGHAT and CDR2 is FQNNGV. V trimming: 5 bases; J trimming: 7 bases; junction bases outside the gene matches: 10. There are 16 residues in the CDR3.